This T cell receptor (beta chain) was sequenced in a study of low-dose radiotherapy and immunotherapy resistance in tumors. Study-wide context: For Cohort 1, fractions of 0.5 Gy were given every 2 weeks, reaching 6.5 Gy overall. The schedule for Cohort 2 used 1 Gy per fraction every two weeks, which added up to 13 Gy over 26 weeks. Every two weeks, cyclophosphamide 200 mg/m2 was infused one day before radiation plus immunotherapy.

The CDR3 loop spans 17 amino acids. Germline assignment: CDR1 MDHEN and CDR2 SYDVKM. Trimming at V came to 6 bases and at J to 1 base, leaving 8 bases not matched to a gene. Time point of the sample: before trial treatment. Ipilimumab, nivolumab, aspirin, low-dose cyclophosphamide and low-dose radiotherapy were administered to donors. TRAV- and TRBV-specific primers, spanning alpha and beta chains, primed first-strand cDNA. The PCR that amplified TCRs ran for about 20 cycles, relying on a constant-region primer and a V-primer adapter. TCRdb passed the reads through MiXCR, listing each CDR3 protein once. The repertoire holds 80,000 to 95,000 distinct CDR3 sequences, with 9% to 9.5% as singletons. This clonotype occurred many times.

J is TRBJ2-5 and V is TRBV28, with 13 positions matching TRBD2. The specimen comprised PBMCs, sampled before treatment. The TCR comes from a male donor with prostate cancer. In DNA, the CDR3 is TGTGCCAGCAGGACCGGGACTAGCGGGATTACCCAAGAGACCCAGTACTTC. Its translation is CASRTGTSGITQETQYF.